The rows below give T cell receptor beta chains drawn from one sample of a study of control samples from healthy donors and cancer patients. The table came from immunoSEQ multiplex PCR; TCRdb's copy has only in-frame clones and leaves some out. The table lists about 170,000 clones, around 88% of them singletons, with roughly 5% in the top ten. The sequenced sample consisted of blood. These receptors originate from a woman in her twenties or thirties in good health. Both conserved end residues are part of each CDR3. D genes are given only for firm matches.

v_call	d_call	j_call	cdr3_aa	cdr3_nt
TRBV6-5	TRBD2	TRBJ2-7	CASRRREGTYEQYF	TGTGCCAGCAGGAGGCGGGAGGGTACCTACGAGCAGTACTTC
TRBV4-2	.	TRBJ1-1	CASSQPRENTEAFF	TGTGCCAGCAGCCAACCCAGGGAGAACACTGAAGCTTTCTTT
TRBV4-1	TRBD1	TRBJ2-5	CASSQGDRGSETQYF	TGCGCCAGCAGCCAAGGGGACAGGGGATCGGAGACCCAGTACTTC
TRBV5-1	.	TRBJ2-3	CASSFETADTQYF	TGCGCCAGCAGCTTTGAGACAGCGGATACGCAGTATTTT
TRBV27	.	TRBJ2-5	CASSFLGVGETQYF	TGTGCCAGCAGTTTCCTGGGAGTAGGGGAGACCCAGTACTTC
TRBV3-1/TRBV3-2	.	TRBJ2-3	CASSQADTQYF	TGTGCCAGCAGCCAGGCAGATACGCAGTATTTT
TRBV10-3	TRBD1	TRBJ1-4	CATRTGGWDEKLFF	TGTGCCACAAGGACAGGGGGATGGGATGAAAAACTGTTTTTT
TRBV7-9	.	TRBJ2-3	CASSSGLITDTQYF	TGTGCCAGCAGCTCGGGACTTATCACAGATACGCAGTATTTT
TRBV28	.	TRBJ2-2	CASSLQLYTGELFF	TGTGCCAGCAGTTTACAGCTATACACCGGGGAGCTGTTTTTT
TRBV30	.	TRBJ1-1	CAWTDNTEAFF	TGTGCCTGGACGGATAACACTGAAGCTTTCTTT
TRBV30	.	TRBJ2-2	CAWSVRVGELFF	TGTGCCTGGAGTGTACGGGTCGGGGAGCTGTTTTTT
TRBV4-1	TRBD2	TRBJ2-1	CASSSSGGRSSNNEQFF	TGCGCCAGCAGCTCTAGCGGGGGGCGCAGCTCGAACAATGAGCAGTTCTTC
TRBV5-1	.	TRBJ2-1	CASSVDFNEQFF	TGCGCCAGCAGCGTCGACTTCAATGAGCAGTTCTTC